Listed here are 27 T cell receptor beta chains from one sample, sequenced in a study of tumor-infiltrating lymphocytes in glioblastoma multiforme. TCRB libraries came from RNA via three nested multiplex PCR rounds. TCRdb fed the multiplex PCR reads into MiXCR, producing one record per CDR3 protein. The sample contains about 15,000 distinct CDR3 sequences, 73% of which appear only once. Material for sequencing was brain tumor tissue. These receptor sequences come from a male donor with glioblastoma.

This clonotype ranks as large. The DNA for the CDR3 is TGTGCCAGCAACGGGGGAACAGTAGATACGCAGTATTTT. It encodes CASNGGTVDTQYF. V gene TRBV12-3 or TRBV12-4 combines with J gene TRBJ2-3, with D perhaps matching TRBD2 (6 bases). The CDR3 covers 13 residues. V dropped 7 bases and J dropped 5 bases, with 13 bases sitting between them.

A few counts support this clonotype. The chain links TRBV6-6 to TRBJ2-5, with a tentative D call TRBD1 (6 bases). The CDR3 runs to 16 residues. Germline V CDR1 and CDR2: MNHNY, SVGAGI (reference sequence). The V end was cut by 7 bases, the J end by 3 bases, with 21 bases between. CDR3 in DNA: TGTGCCAGCACCTACGGTATTGGCAGGGGAGAAGAGACCCAGTACTTC. It translates to CASTYGIGRGEETQYF.

A note on this clonotype: One end of the junction varies from germline; a read error may be responsible. This chain connects TRBV11-2 to TRBJ2-1; D is possibly TRBD1 (6 bases). The CDR3 length is 16 residues. Germline V gene lookup returns CDR1 SGHAT and CDR2 FQNNGV. For the CDR3, the DNA is TGTGCCAGTAGCTCAGTTAGGGGGTTCGCTTACAATGAGCAGTTCTTC. Translated: CASSSVRGFAYNEQFF. The full variable domain, its missing parts supplied by reference TRBV11-2 and TRBJ2-1, is EAGVAQSPRYKIIEKRQSVAFWCNPISGHATLYWYQQILGQGPKLLIQFQNNGVVDDSQLPKDRFSAERLKGVDSTLKIQPAKLEDSAVYLCASSSVRGFAYNEQFFGPGTRLTVL.

With regard to this clonotype: As the CDR3 is not closed by the conserved phenylalanine or tryptophan, this likely results from a read error. The rearrangement uses TRBV10-2 and TRBJ2-3; TRBD1 is a possible D gene (6 bases). The CDR3 spans 15 residues. The germline V gene has CDR1 WSHSY and CDR2 SAAADI. Trimming cost V 3 bases and J 4 bases, with 14 bases left between them. Here the CDR3 DNA reads TGCGCCAGCAGTGACGCAGGGGCCTGGGCAGATACGCAGTATTAT. It translates to CASSDAGAWADTQYY.

The chain recombines TRBV6-1 with TRBJ2-1, with a possible D match to TRBD2 (6 bases). The CDR3 loop spans 10 amino acids. V was pared by 8 bases and J by 15 bases, with 14 bases between. Germline loops: CDR1 MNHNS, CDR2 SASEGT. This CDR3 is CASGGRWGFF. CDR3 DNA: TGTGCCAGCGGGGGGAGGTGGGGGTTCTTC.

The rearrangement links TRBV28 to TRBJ2-7, with D possibly matching TRBD2 (6 bases). Per germline, CDR1 MDHEN and CDR2 SYDVKM. This CDR3 is built from 17 residues. V lost 4 bases, J lost 9 bases, and 28 bases lay in between. This CDR3 is CASSYAPRGLGSSGQYF. Written as DNA, the CDR3 is TGTGCCAGCAGTTACGCGCCCCGGGGACTCGGGAGCTCCGGGCAGTACTTC.

Turning to this clonotype: Because it lacks the conserved phenylalanine or tryptophan at the end, this CDR3 is likely a read error. The DNA is left out, because the CDR3 cannot be placed on it with certainty; the CDR3 is given as TCRdb lists it. The V and J genes are TRBV11-2 and TRBJ1-1; TRBD1 is the table's D call and was not checked against the DNA. Both ends counted, the CDR3 spans 12 residues. Germline CDR1 SGHAT, CDR2 FQNNGV. CDR3 amino acids: CTSSLVQGVAFL.

The chain combines TRBV20-1 with TRBJ2-7; TRBD2 is a possible D gene (6 bases). V was shortened by 4 bases and J by 5 bases, with 15 bases between the two germline ends. The length of the CDR3 is 13 residues. Germline values: CDR1 DFQATT, CDR2 SNEGSKA (reference sequence). The CDR3 region is CSANSRGEDEQYF. The CDR3 region has the DNA TGCAGTGCTAATAGTCGTGGGGAGGACGAGCAGTACTTC.

This clonotype was seen once. V is TRBV30 and J is TRBJ2-6; no clear D gene. Germline V gene data show CDR1 as GTSNPN and CDR2 as SVGIG (reference sequence). The CDR3 runs to 14 residues. The CDR3 region has the DNA TGTGTCTGTACTGGGTTCTCTGGGGCCAACGTCCTGACTTTC. Translated: CVCTGFSGANVLTF.

As concerns this clonotype: A read error is possible here, since a much larger clone lies one base away. This chain connects TRBV18 to TRBJ2-5; 8 nucleotides agree with TRBD1. Unmatched junction bases numbered 5, after V lost 8 bases and J lost 3 bases. The CDR3 loop spans 13 amino acids. CDR1 and CDR2 (germline): KGHSH, LQKENI. CDR3 bases: TGTGCCAGCCGAGGGACAGGTAAAGAGACCCAGTACTTC. This gives the protein CASRGTGKETQYF.

The chain couples TRBV24-1 to TRBJ2-1; D is perhaps TRBD2 (5 bases). The CDR3 sequence is 15 residues long. CDR1 KGHDR and CDR2 SFDVKD come from the germline V gene. Between the trimmed V and J ends, which lost 10 bases and 8 bases, there was a span of 23 bases. The DNA of the CDR3 is TGTGCCACTAGCGATTTGGATGGACTCTCACATGAGCAGTTCTTC. It codes for CATSDLDGLSHEQFF.

This clonotype has only a few counts. The CDR3 nucleotides are TGTGCCAGCAGCTCGCGATGGACTAGAGTGGCCCAGTACTTC. Translated: CASSSRWTRVAQYF. V is TRBV5-6 and J is TRBJ2-5; the match to TRBD2 covers 7 bases. With V trimmed by 3 bases and J by 9 bases, 11 bases remained unmatched. The CDR3 length is 14 residues. The germline gives CDR1 SGHDT, CDR2 YYEEEE.

The chain carries TRBV5-4 and TRBJ2-5, with D uncertain. Trimming removed 5 bases at V and 5 bases at J, with 13 bases between. CDR1 and CDR2 from the germline V gene are SGHNT and YYREEE (reference sequence). The CDR3 is made up of 13 amino acids. The chain's CDR3 is CASRPFVGETQYF. CDR3 DNA sequence: TGTGCCAGCAGGCCGTTCGTTGGGGAGACCCAGTACTTC.

This clonotype was seen more than once but under ten times. The rearrangement joins TRBV11-2 to TRBJ1-2; a weak D match, TRBD1 (5 bases). The CDR3 covers 12 residues. Germline-derived CDR1 and CDR2 are SGHAT and FQNNGV. V was cut by 10 bases and J by 8 bases, with 17 bases left in between. CDR3 coding DNA: TGTGCCACCTCACCGGGCTGGGGCGGCTACACCTTC. Its protein is CATSPGWGGYTF.

This clonotype appeared a few times. V and J are TRBV11-2 and TRBJ2-1; maybe TRBD1 (7 bases). Germline CDR1 reads SGHAT; CDR2 reads FQNNGV. The CDR3 extends over 14 amino acids. The V end was cut by 3 bases, the J end by 9 bases, with 15 bases between. This CDR3 is CASSFLRQGGEQFF. The CDR3 region has the DNA TGTGCCAGCAGCTTTCTCAGGCAGGGGGGTGAGCAGTTCTTC.

This chain joins TRBV12-3 or TRBV12-4 and TRBJ2-1; 9 nucleotides line up with TRBD2. After removal of 2 bases from V and 9 bases from J, the junction contained 11 bases not matched to a gene. The CDR3 totals 16 residues. Here the CDR3 reads CASSLIKGGRASEQFF. The CDR3 DNA follows: TGTGCCAGCAGTTTAATAAAAGGCGGGAGGGCAAGTGAGCAGTTCTTC.

This clonotype is classed as medium-sized. This sequence joins TRBV20-1 and TRBJ2-1; TRBD2 agrees at 15 bases. Losses at the gene ends were 4 bases for V and 8 bases for J; bases not matched to a gene: 3. CDR3 length equals 14 residues. CDR1 is DFQATT, CDR2 SNEGSKA, per germline (reference sequence). The CDR3 loop is CSAKGLAGGHEQFF. In DNA form, the CDR3 reads TGCAGTGCTAAGGGACTAGCGGGAGGACATGAGCAGTTCTTC.

This chain uses TRBV20-1 with TRBJ2-7, with TRBD1 matching 7 bases. The CDR3 loop spans 13 amino acids. The ends lost 4 bases at V and 3 bases at J; junction bases unmatched: 6. The germline CDR1 and CDR2 sequences are DFQATT and SNEGSKA (reference sequence). In DNA, the CDR3 is TGCAGTGCTAAAGGACAGGCTGACTACGAGCAGTACTTC. The encoded protein is CSAKGQADYEQYF.

A note on this clonotype: At one end, the junction sequence differs from germline, possibly due to a read error. This chain uses TRBV7-8 with TRBJ1-6; D possibly corresponds to TRBD1 (5 bases). Germline V CDR1 and CDR2: SGHVS, FQNEAQ. CDR3 length equals 15 residues. The CDR3 loop is CACSLGGADNPPLHF. The CDR3 DNA follows: TGTGCCTGCAGCTTAGGAGGGGCCGATAATCCACCCCTCCACTTT.

This clonotype has a count of ten or more. CDR3: CASSYQGLAGVYEQYF. The CDR3 nucleotides are TGTGCCAGCAGTTACCAGGGACTAGCGGGAGTCTACGAGCAGTACTTC. This sequence joins TRBV6-5 and TRBJ2-7; 14 nucleotides line up with TRBD2. V was pared by 2 bases and J by 3 bases, with 3 bases of the junction left unmatched. This CDR3 is built from 16 residues. Per the germline V gene, CDR1 is MNHEY and CDR2 is SVGAGI.

The chain couples TRBV29-1 to TRBJ1-1; maybe TRBD1 (5 bases). Between the trimmed V and J ends, which lost 6 bases and 10 bases, there was a span of 15 bases. Germline V lookup: CDR1 SQVTM, CDR2 ANQGSEA. The CDR3 is 11 amino acids. CDR3 coding DNA: TGCAGCGTCCCCCGGGGGGAAGTAGCTTTCTTT. Protein sequence: CSVPRGEVAFF.

This clonotype occurred many times. The gene calls are TRBV11-2 and TRBJ1-1; 7 bases agree with TRBD1. V was clipped by 6 bases and J by 1 base; unmatched bases: 5. There are 14 residues in the CDR3. CDR1 and CDR2 (germline): SGHAT, FQNNGV. CDR3: CASSFHRGNTEAFF. The CDR3 region has the DNA TGTGCCAGCAGTTTTCACAGGGGGAACACTGAAGCTTTCTTT. Full variable domain (remainder filled in from reference TRBV11-2 and TRBJ1-1): EAGVAQSPRYKIIEKRQSVAFWCNPISGHATLYWYQQILGQGPKLLIQFQNNGVVDDSQLPKDRFSAERLKGVDSTLKIQPAKLEDSAVYLCASSFHRGNTEAFFGQGTRLTVV.

Comment on this clonotype: A junction boundary mismatches the germline segment, possibly from a read error. This sequence joins TRBV7-9 and TRBJ1-1, with D unclear. This CDR3 spans 14 amino acids. Germline CDR1 is SEHNR and CDR2 is FQNEAQ (reference sequence). CDR3 nucleotide sequence: TGTGCCAGCAGCCTAGCAGCGGGCTACAATGAAGCTTTCTTT. It specifies CASSLAAGYNEAFF. The full variable domain, its missing parts supplied by reference TRBV7-9 and TRBJ1-1, is DTGVSQNPRHKITKRGQNVTFRCDPISEHNRLYWYRQTLGQGPEFLTYFQNEAQLEKSRLLSDRFSAERPKGSFSTLEIQRTEQGDSAMYLCASSLAAGYNEAFFGQGTRLTVV.

The V call is TRBV6-2 or TRBV6-3, the J call TRBJ2-7; weak D call: TRBD2 (5 bases). V gave up 6 bases and J gave up 3 bases, with 12 bases separating them. The V gene's germline CDR1 is MNHEY and CDR2 SVGEGT. This CDR3 region has 13 residues. CDR3 in amino acids: CASSVDLDYEQYV. In DNA, the CDR3 is TGTGCCAGCAGCGTGGACTTGGACTACGAGCAGTACGTC.

This chain joins TRBV11-2 and TRBJ2-3; D is possibly TRBD2 (5 bases). Germline-derived CDR1 and CDR2 are SGHAT and FQNNGV. The CDR3 runs to 14 residues. Trimming stripped 4 bases from V and 15 bases from J, with 23 bases between. CDR3 DNA: TGTGCCAGCAGCTCGACCAGCGGCGCAGATACGCGATATTTT. Translating gives CASSSTSGADTRYF.

The genes are TRBV20-1 and TRBJ2-3; possibly TRBD1 or TRBD2 for D (5 bases each). V was clipped by 4 bases and J by 3 bases, with 17 bases between them. Looked up from germline, CDR1 is DFQATT and CDR2 is SNEGSKA (reference sequence). The CDR3 length is 15 residues. The CDR3 is CSANHGADSTDTQYF. The CDR3, as DNA: TGCAGTGCTAACCACGGGGCGGACTCGACAGATACGCAGTATTTT.

The chain has TRBV29-1 and TRBJ2-7, with 8 bases identical to TRBD1. V dropped 2 bases and J dropped 5; count of bases not matched to a gene: 8. Germline CDR1 and CDR2: SQVTM and ANQGSEA. This CDR3 has 14 residues. The CDR3 loop reads CSVEKGRGLHEQYF. CDR3 coding DNA: TGCAGCGTTGAAAAGGGCAGGGGGCTTCACGAGCAGTACTTC.